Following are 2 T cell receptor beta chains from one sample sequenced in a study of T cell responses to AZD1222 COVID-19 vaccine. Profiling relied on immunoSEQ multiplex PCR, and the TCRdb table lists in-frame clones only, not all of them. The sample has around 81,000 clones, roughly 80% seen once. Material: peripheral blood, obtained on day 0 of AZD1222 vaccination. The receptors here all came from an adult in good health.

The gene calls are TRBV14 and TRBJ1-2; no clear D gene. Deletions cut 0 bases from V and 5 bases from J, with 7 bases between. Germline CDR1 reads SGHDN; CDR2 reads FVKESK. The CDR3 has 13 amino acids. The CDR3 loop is CASSQDSFYGYTF. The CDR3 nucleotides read TGTGCCAGCAGCCAAGATTCATTTTATGGCTACACCTTC.

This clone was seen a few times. The CDR3 DNA reads TGTGCCAGCAGCCAGGGGACTAGCGGGGGGATCGCCGGGGAGCTGTTTTTT. It encodes CASSQGTSGGIAGELFF. The chain couples TRBV4-2 to TRBJ2-2; 15 bases are a match to TRBD2. Trimming cost V 3 bases and J 6 bases; bases outside gene matches: 5. Per germline, CDR1 LGHNA and CDR2 YNFKEQ. The CDR3 is 17 residues long.